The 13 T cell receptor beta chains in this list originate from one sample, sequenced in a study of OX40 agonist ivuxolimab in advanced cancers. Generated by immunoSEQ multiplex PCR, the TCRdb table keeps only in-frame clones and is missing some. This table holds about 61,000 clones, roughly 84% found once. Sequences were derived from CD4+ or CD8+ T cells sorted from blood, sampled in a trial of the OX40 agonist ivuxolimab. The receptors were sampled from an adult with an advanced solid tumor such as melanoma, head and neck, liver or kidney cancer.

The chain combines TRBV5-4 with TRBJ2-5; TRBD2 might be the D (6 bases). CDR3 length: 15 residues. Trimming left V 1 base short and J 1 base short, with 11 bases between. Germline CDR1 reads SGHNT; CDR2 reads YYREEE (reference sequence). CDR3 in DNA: TGTGCCAGCAGCTTGCTTAGCGGAGTCCAAGAGACCCAGTACTTC. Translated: CASSLLSGVQETQYF.

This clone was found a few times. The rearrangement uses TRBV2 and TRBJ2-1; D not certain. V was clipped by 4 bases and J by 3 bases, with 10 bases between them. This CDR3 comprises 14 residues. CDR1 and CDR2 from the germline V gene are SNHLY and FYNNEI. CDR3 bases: TGTGCCAGCAGTGGACTTTTCCTCTACAATGAGCAGTTCTTC. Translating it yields CASSGLFLYNEQFF. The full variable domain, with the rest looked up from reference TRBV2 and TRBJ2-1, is EPEVTQTPSHQVTQMGQEVILRCVPISNHLYFYWYRQILGQKVEFLVSFYNNEISEKSEIFDDQFSVERPDGSNFTLKIRSTKLEDSAMYFCASSGLFLYNEQFFGPGTRLTVL.

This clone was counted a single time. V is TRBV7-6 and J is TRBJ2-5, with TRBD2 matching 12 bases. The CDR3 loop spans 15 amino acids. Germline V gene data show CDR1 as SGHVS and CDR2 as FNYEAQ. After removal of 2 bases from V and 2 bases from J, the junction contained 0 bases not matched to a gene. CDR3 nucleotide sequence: TGTGCCAGCAGCTTACTAGCGGGAGGGCAAGAGACCCAGTACTTC. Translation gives CASSLLAGGQETQYF. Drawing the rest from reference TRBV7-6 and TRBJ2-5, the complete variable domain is GAGVSQSPRYKVTKRGQDVALRCDPISGHVSLYWYRQALGQGPEFLTYFNYEAQQDKSGLPNDRFSAERPEGSISTLTIQRTEQRDSAMYRCASSLLAGGQETQYFGPGTRLLVL.

CDR3 residues: CASSYSTSGSSFF. In DNA, the CDR3 is TGTGCCAGCAGTTACTCGACTAGCGGGAGCTCGTTCTTC. V and J are TRBV6-5 and TRBJ2-1; 12 nucleotides agree with TRBD2. The germline V gene encodes CDR1 MNHEY and CDR2 SVGAGI. The junction had 3 bases not matched to a gene; V was cut back by 0 bases and J by 15 bases. There are 13 residues in the CDR3.

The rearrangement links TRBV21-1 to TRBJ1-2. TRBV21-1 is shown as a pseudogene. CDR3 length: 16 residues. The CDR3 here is CASSIKGGHSSYGYTF. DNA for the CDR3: TGTGCCAGCAGCATCAAGGGGGGCCACTCAAGCTATGGCTACACCTTC.

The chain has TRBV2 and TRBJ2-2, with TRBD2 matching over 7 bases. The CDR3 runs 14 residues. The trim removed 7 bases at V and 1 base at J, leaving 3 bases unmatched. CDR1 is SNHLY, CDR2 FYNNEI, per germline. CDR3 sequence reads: CASKTSVNTGELFF. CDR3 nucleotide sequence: TGTGCCAGCAAAACTAGCGTGAACACCGGGGAGCTGTTTTTT.

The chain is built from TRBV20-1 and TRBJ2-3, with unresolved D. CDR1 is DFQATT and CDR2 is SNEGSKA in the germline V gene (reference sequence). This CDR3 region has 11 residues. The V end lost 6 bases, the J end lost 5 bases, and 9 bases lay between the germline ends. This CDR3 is CSARILDTQYF. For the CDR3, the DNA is TGCAGTGCCAGGATCCTAGATACGCAGTATTTT.

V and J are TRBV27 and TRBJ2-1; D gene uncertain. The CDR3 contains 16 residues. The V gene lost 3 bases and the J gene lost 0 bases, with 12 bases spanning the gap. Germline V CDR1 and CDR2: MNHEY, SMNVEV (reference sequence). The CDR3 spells CASSFGTFHSYNEQFF. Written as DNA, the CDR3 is TGTGCCAGCAGTTTTGGCACCTTTCACTCCTACAATGAGCAGTTCTTC.

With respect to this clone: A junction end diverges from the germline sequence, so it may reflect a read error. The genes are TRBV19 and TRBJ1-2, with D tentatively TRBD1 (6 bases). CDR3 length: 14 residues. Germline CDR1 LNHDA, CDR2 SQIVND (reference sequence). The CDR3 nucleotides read TGTGCCAGTAGCATAGGGGGAGGGAACTATGGCTACACCTTC. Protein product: CASSIGGGNYGYTF.

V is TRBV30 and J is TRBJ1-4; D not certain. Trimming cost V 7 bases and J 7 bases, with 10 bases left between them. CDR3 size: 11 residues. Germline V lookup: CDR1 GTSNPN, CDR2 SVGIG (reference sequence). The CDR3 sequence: CAFRVFEKLFF. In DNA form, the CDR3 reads TGTGCCTTTAGGGTTTTTGAAAAACTGTTTTTT.

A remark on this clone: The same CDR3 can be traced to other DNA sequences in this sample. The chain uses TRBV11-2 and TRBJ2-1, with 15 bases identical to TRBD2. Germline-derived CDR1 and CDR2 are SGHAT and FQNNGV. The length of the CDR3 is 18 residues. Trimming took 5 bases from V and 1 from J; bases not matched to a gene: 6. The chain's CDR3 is CASSPGTSGRWSYNEQFF. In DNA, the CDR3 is TGTGCCAGCAGCCCCGGGACTAGCGGGAGGTGGTCCTACAATGAGCAGTTCTTC.

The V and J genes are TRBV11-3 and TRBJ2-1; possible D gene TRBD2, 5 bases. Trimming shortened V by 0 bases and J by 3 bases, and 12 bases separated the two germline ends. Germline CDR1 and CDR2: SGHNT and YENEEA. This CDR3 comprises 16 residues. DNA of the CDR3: TGTGCCAGCAGCTTAGATACAGCGGTCGACTACAATGAGCAGTTCTTC. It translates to CASSLDTAVDYNEQFF.

The CDR3 protein is CASSSSRGGEQYF. The CDR3 nucleotides are TGTGCCAGTAGTAGCTCCAGGGGGGGCGAGCAGTACTTC. The chain recombines TRBV19 with TRBJ2-5; perhaps D is TRBD1 or TRBD2 (7 bases each). The DNA end is a closer match to TRBJ2-7, so the J assignment may be wrong. Germline V lookup: CDR1 LNHDA, CDR2 SQIVND (reference sequence). CDR3 length: 13 residues.